The entry that follows covers one T cell receptor beta chain sequence. Original methodology: Quantification of nucleated cells was approximated via reference gene primer amplification. Only in-frame clones appear in the TCRdb table, and some are missing; sequencing was by immunoSEQ multiplex PCR. The DNA was the basis for D and trimming; V, J and clone size are from that table. The sample gives about 100,000 clones, approximately 81% of which show up once; 9.5% to 15% is in the top ten. This specimen belongs to a study of blood T cell repertoires in COVID-19. Whole-study context: COVID-19 samples from acute and convalescent phases originated in the United States, Italy and Spain.

The germline CDR1 and CDR2 sequences are SGHRS and YFSETQ. The V segment lost 4 bases and the J segment 9 bases; nucleotides outside the gene matches: 5. The CDR3 spans 15 residues. The TCR originated in a human donor in a cohort sampled during active COVID-19. The sample taken for sequencing was peripheral blood. The J gene is TRBJ2-1, the V gene TRBV5-1; 15 bases are a match to TRBD2. This CDR3 is CASSTGLAGGLEQFF. The CDR3 region has the DNA TGCGCCAGCAGCACCGGACTAGCGGGGGGGCTTGAGCAGTTCTTC.